The sample holds a few counts of the clone carrying this T cell receptor beta chain. What it binds is not known. Sequencing used immunoSEQ multiplex PCR; TCRdb keeps in-frame clones, though not all of them. The data contain hundreds of thousands of clones, around 89% of them seen just once; the ten biggest clones take up 6.4%. Treatment here: around 19 received Ad26.COV2.S at low or high dose, single or two shots; about 5 received placebo; per-sample allocation not given. At day 63 after the first vaccine or placebo injection, samples were drawn. These data belong to a study of Ad26.COV2.S vaccination and SARS-CoV-2 variants. Study context: The donor participated in the COV1001 trial, in its Ad26.COV2.S arm. Study-wide results and limits: Spike-specific TCR breadth ran higher among vaccine recipients than placebo recipients. Following vaccination, spike-specific CD8+ and CD4+ T cell responses reportedly exhibited substantial breadth.

The CDR3 has 12 amino acids. Looked up from germline, CDR1 is MNHNS and CDR2 is SASEGT. The V gene end was trimmed by 3 bases and the J gene end by 9 bases; junction bases not matched to a gene: 3. Sequencing used peripheral blood, obtained in a trial of Ad26.COV2.S vaccine versus placebo. The chain carries TRBV6-1 and TRBJ1-2, with TRBD1 matching 8 bases. The clonotype comes from a person aged 18 to 59 who received the Ad26.COV2.S COVID-19 vaccine or a placebo. The CDR3 DNA is TGTGCCAGCAGTGACCCAGGGGGCAGCTACACCTTC. It translates to CASSDPGGSYTF.